These 10 T cell receptor beta chains were sequenced from one sample in a study of shared clonotypes between healthy human individuals (TCRdb year 2020). CD8 naive samples consisted of CD45RO-negative cells that were positively selected for CCR7, yielding a CD45RA+CCR7+ population without TemRA cells. Libraries were prepared through the immunoSEQ multiplex PCR assay. Sourced from immuneACCESS, this table was stored by TCRdb with only in-frame sequences that have V and J called. A share of the clones is absent; for the studies checked, an unresolved V gene accounts for under half, and the remainder has no known explanation. The sample contains roughly 1,800,000 clones, about 95% of them found a single time. The ten largest account for more than 0.9% of the sample. What was sequenced was naive CD8+ T cells sorted from blood. The cell subset or site label, as the study defines it: CD45RA+CCR7+. These receptors came from a man aged 18 to 30 in good health.

The chain is built from TRBV5-1 and TRBJ2-1; D gene unclear. The CDR3 is 16 residues long. Trimming stripped 0 bases from V and 0 bases from J, with 10 bases between. CDR1 and CDR2 from the germline V gene are SGHRS and YFSETQ. The CDR3 bases are TGCGCCAGCAGCTTGGAAGTCAGCAGCTCCTACAATGAGCAGTTCTTC. Translation gives CASSLEVSSSYNEQFF.

This clone was seen a single time. V usage is TRBV5-6 and J usage is TRBJ1-2, with D unclear. V lost 6 bases and J 0 bases, leaving 15 bases between the germline ends. CDR1 SGHDT and CDR2 YYEEEE come from the germline V gene. There are 15 residues in the CDR3. The CDR3 region is CASTSDREANYGYTF. For the CDR3, the DNA is TGTGCCAGCACCAGTGACCGGGAAGCTAACTATGGCTACACCTTC.

The chain has TRBV9 and TRBJ2-7; D may correspond to TRBD1 or TRBD2 (5 bases each). V was pared by 0 bases and J by 2 bases, with 15 bases between. Germline lookup yields CDR1 SGDLS and CDR2 YYNGEE. CDR3 size: 16 residues. The CDR3 nucleotides read TGTGCCAGCAGCGTAGCCCCCGGGACCCCTGCCTACGAGCAGTACTTC. The encoded protein is CASSVAPGTPAYEQYF.

V and J are TRBV2 and TRBJ2-5; TRBD1 matches 7 bases. CDR3 length: 16 amino acids. V trimming: 5 bases; J trimming: 0 bases; junction bases outside the gene matches: 9. Per germline, CDR1 SNHLY and CDR2 FYNNEI. The DNA of the CDR3 is TGTGCCAGCAGTCTAGGTCCGGGACAGAACCAAGAGACCCAGTACTTC. Protein: CASSLGPGQNQETQYF.

The chain has TRBV13 and TRBJ2-7; tentative D call: TRBD1 (6 bases). The CDR3 totals 14 residues. Germline V gene data show CDR1 as PRHDT and CDR2 as FYEKMQ (reference sequence). V was pared by 5 bases and J by 2 bases, with 13 bases between. In DNA form, the CDR3 reads TGTGCCAGCAGCCAGAACGGACAGCCCTACGAGCAGTACTTC. Translated: CASSQNGQPYEQYF.

This clone was detected once. The genes are TRBV5-1 and TRBJ2-7; a possible D gene is TRBD1 (6 bases). Trimming pared 3 bases from V and 4 bases from J, leaving 11 bases between. The CDR3 totals 13 residues. Germline CDR1 is SGHRS and CDR2 is YFSETQ. This CDR3 reads CASSSRGDYEQYF. CDR3 DNA sequence: TGCGCCAGCAGCTCCAGGGGCGATTACGAGCAGTACTTC. Complete variable domain (other parts from reference TRBV5-1 and TRBJ2-7): KAGVTQTPRYLIKTRGQQVTLSCSPISGHRSVSWYQQTPGQGLQFLFEYFSETQRNKGNFPGRFSGRQFSNSRSEMNVSTLELGDSALYLCASSSRGDYEQYFGPGTRLTVT.

V is TRBV13 and J is TRBJ2-1; D could derive from TRBD1 or TRBD2 (5 bases each). CDR3 length: 14 amino acids. The V end was cut by 7 bases, the J end by 3 bases, with 13 bases between. Germline V lookup: CDR1 PRHDT, CDR2 FYEKMQ (reference sequence). Here the CDR3 DNA reads TGTGCCAGCACCGACGGGACCCGCTACAATGAGCAGTTCTTC. Translating gives CASTDGTRYNEQFF. Together with reference TRBV13 and TRBJ2-1, the CDR3 gives the full variable domain: AAGVIQSPRHLIKEKRETATLKCYPIPRHDTVYWYQQGPGQDPQFLISFYEKMQSDKGSIPDRFSAQQFSDYHSELNMSSLELGDSALYFCASTDGTRYNEQFFGPGTRLTVL.

V is TRBV4-1 and J is TRBJ2-7; D is uncertain. The ends were cut back, 1 base at V and 3 bases at J, with 10 bases in the middle. CDR1 and CDR2 from the germline V gene are MGHRA and YSYEKL. The CDR3 spans 14 residues. The CDR3: CASSQVIFDYEQYF. The CDR3 nucleotides are TGCGCCAGCAGCCAAGTGATCTTCGACTACGAGCAGTACTTC.

Of note for this clone: This same CDR3 is encoded by further DNA sequences in the sample. This rearrangement joins TRBV19 to TRBJ1-5; D not certain. The CDR3 consists of 14 residues. Germline CDR1 reads LNHDA; CDR2 reads SQIVND (reference sequence). The ends were cut back, 0 bases at V and 7 bases at J, with 10 bases in the middle. The CDR3, as DNA: TGTGCCAGTAGTATAGATCGGGAGGAACAGCCCCAGCATTTT. Protein: CASSIDREEQPQHF.

This clone came up once. The chain recombines TRBV7-9 with TRBJ2-2; D is undetermined. With 1 base removed from V and 10 bases from J, the gap between germline ends came to 4 bases. Germline V gene sequence: CDR1 SEHNR, CDR2 FQNEAQ (reference sequence). The CDR3 totals 11 residues. CDR3 coding DNA: TGTGCCAGCAGCTTAGACCTGGAGCTGTTTTTT. Its translation: CASSLDLELFF. Filled out from reference TRBV7-9 and TRBJ2-2, the complete variable domain reads DTGVSQNPRHKITKRGQNVTFRCDPISEHNRLYWYRQTLGQGPEFLTYFQNEAQLEKSRLLSDRFSAERPKGSFSTLEIQRTEQGDSAMYLCASSLDLELFFGEGSRLTVL.